The 30 T cell receptor beta chains in this list originate from one sample, sequenced in a study of CD4+ T cells in melanoma. The method was immunoSEQ multiplex PCR; TCRdb's version includes in-frame clones alone and lacks a portion of them. Of tens of thousands of clones in the sample, approximately 70% were seen once. Sequencing used tumor tissue. These receptors all come from a human donor with melanoma.

The rearrangement joins TRBV20-1 to TRBJ2-3; no reliable D call. Deletions cut 7 bases from V and 2 bases from J, with 7 bases between. The CDR3 spans 11 residues. Germline loops: CDR1 DFQATT, CDR2 SNEGSKA (reference sequence). The CDR3 spells CSVGPTDTQYF. Here the CDR3 DNA reads TGCAGTGTCGGACCCACAGATACGCAGTATTTT.

This clone appeared many times. The chain recombines TRBV27 with TRBJ2-6, with 9 bases that match TRBD2. After removal of 7 bases from V and 0 bases from J, the junction contained 10 bases not matched to a gene. Germline V CDR1 and CDR2: MNHEY, SMNVEV (reference sequence). This CDR3 region has 18 residues. The CDR3 reads CASMRGVAGASGANVLTF. DNA for the CDR3: TGTGCCAGCATGAGAGGGGTAGCGGGGGCCTCTGGGGCCAACGTCCTGACTTTC.

The genes are TRBV6-1 and TRBJ2-3; D unresolved. Germline V gene sequence: CDR1 MNHNS, CDR2 SASEGT. The CDR3 is 13 residues long. V dropped 2 bases and J dropped 0 bases, with 3 bases sitting between them. CDR3 sequence: CASSELSTDTQYF. The CDR3 region has the DNA TGTGCCAGCAGTGAACTTAGCACAGATACGCAGTATTTT.

This clone was detected a few times. This chain connects TRBV30 to TRBJ2-3; no definite D call. The CDR3 covers 13 residues. Germline V gene data show CDR1 as GTSNPN and CDR2 as SVGIG (reference sequence). Trimming took 0 bases from V and 6 from J, leaving 10 bases between them. The CDR3 bases are TGTGCCTGGAGTGTACGCGGCCCCGATACGCAGTATTTT. Protein product: CAWSVRGPDTQYF.

The genes are TRBV30 and TRBJ1-2; D gene ambiguous. V gave up 4 bases and J gave up 8 bases, with 20 bases separating them. This CDR3 is built from 14 residues. Per germline, CDR1 GTSNPN and CDR2 SVGIG (reference sequence). CDR3 loop: CAWTLGSKKSGYTF. Here the CDR3 DNA reads TGTGCCTGGACCCTGGGGTCGAAGAAAAGCGGCTACACCTTC.

The J gene is TRBJ2-1, the V gene TRBV23-1; either TRBD1 or TRBD2 may fit D (5 bases each). TRBV23-1 has ORF status, its function being uncertain. This CDR3 has 11 amino acids. V dropped 7 bases and J dropped 8 bases, with 9 bases sitting between them. The CDR3 region is CASTRGDEQFF. The CDR3 bases are TGCGCCAGCACCCGAGGGGATGAGCAGTTCTTC.

This chain connects TRBV7-9 to TRBJ2-7; no clear D gene. V gave up 2 bases and J gave up 0 bases, with 8 bases separating them. CDR1 and CDR2 from the germline V gene are SEHNR and FQNEAQ (reference sequence). The CDR3 spans 14 residues. The CDR3 bases are TGTGCCAGCAGCTTACCCCCGGGCTCCTACGAGCAGTACTTC. It yields the protein CASSLPPGSYEQYF.

Worth noting for this clone: At the DNA level, this CDR3 is encoded by other sequences in the same sample as well. The V gene is TRBV6-5, the J gene TRBJ2-7, with 7 bases lining up with TRBD1. V was pared by 4 bases and J by 4 bases, with 1 base of the junction left unmatched. CDR1 and CDR2 from the germline V gene are MNHEY and SVGAGI. This CDR3 spans 12 amino acids. The CDR3: CASSSQGYEQYF. CDR3 sequence (DNA): TGTGCCAGCAGTTCACAGGGGTACGAGCAGTACTTC.

The chain couples TRBV5-1 to TRBJ2-7; perhaps TRBD2 as D (5 bases). The V gene's germline CDR1 is SGHRS and CDR2 YFSETQ. This CDR3 is built from 12 residues. Trimming took 5 bases from V and 4 from J, leaving 10 bases between them. CDR3 DNA sequence: TGCGCCAGCAGTGGTAGCGCTTACGAGCAGTACTTC. Residues: CASSGSAYEQYF. Looking up the rest from reference TRBV5-1 and TRBJ2-7 gives the full variable domain: KAGVTQTPRYLIKTRGQQVTLSCSPISGHRSVSWYQQTPGQGLQFLFEYFSETQRNKGNFPGRFSGRQFSNSRSEMNVSTLELGDSALYLCASSGSAYEQYFGPGTRLTVT.

This clone was observed a single time. CDR3 sequence (DNA): TGTGCCAGCAGTTACATGCCGGGACCCTACGAGCAGTACTTC. Encoded protein: CASSYMPGPYEQYF. The gene calls are TRBV6-5 and TRBJ2-7; D is possibly TRBD1 or TRBD2 (5 bases each). The CDR3 extends over 14 amino acids. V gave up 2 bases and J gave up 2 bases, with 10 bases separating them. Germline assignment: CDR1 MNHEY and CDR2 SVGAGI.

The chain recombines TRBV5-1 with TRBJ2-3, with D possibly matching TRBD1 (5 bases). V lost 1 base and J lost 4, with 10 bases in between. There are 14 residues in the CDR3. Per germline, CDR1 SGHRS and CDR2 YFSETQ. CDR3 amino acids: CASSLRQGPDTQYF. The DNA for the CDR3 is TGCGCCAGCAGCTTGCGGCAGGGCCCAGATACGCAGTATTTT.

The chain uses TRBV4-1 and TRBJ2-1; D not resolved. The V gene's germline CDR1 is MGHRA and CDR2 YSYEKL. The CDR3 totals 11 residues. Trimming shortened V by 4 bases and J by 10 bases, and 8 bases separated the two germline ends. The CDR3 reads CASSLTGEQFF. CDR3 DNA: TGCGCCAGCAGCCTCACTGGAGAGCAGTTCTTC.

The chain joins TRBV15 to TRBJ2-7, with D perhaps TRBD1 (5 bases). Germline-derived CDR1 and CDR2 are LNHNV and YYDKDF (reference sequence). V lost 0 bases to trimming and J lost 12 bases, with 15 bases between them. The CDR3 totals 13 residues. The CDR3 DNA reads TGTGCCACCAGCAGAGATCGTGGGGCAGGGCCGTACTTC. Its protein is CATSRDRGAGPYF.

The rearrangement joins TRBV4-3 to TRBJ1-5; D is unresolved. The CDR3 spans 15 residues. V dropped 0 bases and J dropped 4 bases, with 10 bases sitting between them. Germline CDR1 reads LGHNA; CDR2 reads YSLEER. The CDR3 protein is CASSQEASLNQPQHF. CDR3 coding DNA: TGCGCCAGCAGCCAAGAAGCCAGTTTAAATCAGCCCCAGCATTTT.

The J gene is TRBJ1-2, the V gene TRBV5-5; D unclear. Germline lookup yields CDR1 SGHKS and CDR2 YYEKEE (reference sequence). V lost 1 base, J lost 14 bases, and 21 bases lay in between. The CDR3 spans 14 residues. CDR3 nucleotides: TGTGCCAGCAGCTTGCTATCCCCGGGCCCGGTAGGGACCTTC. Its translation: CASSLLSPGPVGTF.

This clone was seen just once. The V gene is TRBV5-6, the J gene TRBJ1-1, with a tentative D call TRBD1 (5 bases). The CDR3 length is 15 residues. The germline V gene has CDR1 SGHDT and CDR2 YYEEEE. The V end was cut by 3 bases, the J end by 11 bases, with 23 bases between. The CDR3 DNA is TGTGCCAGCAGCTCGTGGGGTAGTCAGGGAGAGCGGGCTTTCTTT. Translated, it gives CASSSWGSQGERAFF.

The chain carries TRBV6-5 and TRBJ1-1; D is unresolved. The germline CDR1 and CDR2 sequences are MNHEY and SVGAGI. The CDR3 totals 14 residues. The V gene lost 6 bases and the J gene lost 3 bases, with 14 bases spanning the gap. CDR3 bases: TGTGCCAGCAGGGCGAGGGTTGGGTACACTGAAGCTTTCTTT. It encodes CASRARVGYTEAFF.

The V and J genes are TRBV6-5 and TRBJ1-2; 8 bases are shared with TRBD1. Trimming cost V 5 bases and J 11 bases; bases outside gene matches: 16. Per germline, CDR1 MNHEY and CDR2 SVGAGI. This CDR3 has 15 amino acids. CDR3 nucleotide sequence: TGTGCCAGCAGTACCGGGGAGGCAGGGGGCCCCCGATACACCTTC. The encoded protein is CASSTGEAGGPRYTF.

This chain joins TRBV5-5 and TRBJ1-1, with D maybe TRBD1 (6 bases). Germline CDR1 SGHKS, CDR2 YYEKEE (reference sequence). The CDR3 is 15 amino acids. With 4 bases removed from V and 6 bases from J, the gap between germline ends came to 19 bases. Written as DNA, the CDR3 is TGTGCCAGCAGCCAGGGGATTTGGAGCGTCCCTGAAGCTTTCTTT. Its protein is CASSQGIWSVPEAFF.

This clone has at least ten counts. Here the CDR3 DNA reads TGTGCCAGCAGCATCTCCCTAACCCAGTACTTC. Its translation: CASSISLTQYF. The chain uses TRBV7-9 and TRBJ2-5; D uncertain. Trimming shortened V by 5 bases and J by 8 bases, and 9 bases separated the two germline ends. This CDR3 spans 11 amino acids. Germline V gives CDR1 SEHNR, CDR2 FQNEAQ (reference sequence). The full variable domain, completed using reference TRBV7-9 and TRBJ2-5, is DTGVSQNPRHKITKRGQNVTFRCDPISEHNRLYWYRQTLGQGPEFLTYFQNEAQLEKSRLLSDRFSAERPKGSFSTLEIQRTEQGDSAMYLCASSISLTQYFGPGTRLLVL.

The V and J genes are TRBV5-8 and TRBJ1-5; D is undetermined. Trimming left V 0 bases short and J 5 bases short, with 9 bases between. The CDR3 consists of 14 residues. Germline loops: CDR1 SGHTS, CDR2 YDEGEE. The CDR3 region is CASSLGTQYQPQHF. In nucleotides, the CDR3 is TGTGCCAGCAGCTTGGGGACGCAATATCAGCCCCAGCATTTT.

In the case of this clone: Other DNA sequences from this sample encode an identical CDR3 as well. The chain is built from TRBV7-2 and TRBJ1-2; 9 bases are a match to TRBD1. The CDR3 length is 13 residues. From germline, CDR1 is SGHTA and CDR2 FQGNSA. The V and J ends lost 3 bases and 7 bases, in that order; junction bases with no gene match: 3. This CDR3 is CASSLGTGSGYTF. The CDR3 coding sequence is TGTGCCAGCAGCTTGGGGACAGGGAGTGGCTACACCTTC.

This clone was found once. V gene TRBV7-9 combines with J gene TRBJ2-5; no reliable D call. V lost 3 bases and J 5 bases, leaving 7 bases between the germline ends. The germline V gene encodes CDR1 SEHNR and CDR2 FQNEAQ (reference sequence). The CDR3 has 12 amino acids. The CDR3: CASSFDSETQYF. CDR3 DNA sequence: TGTGCCAGCAGCTTCGATTCCGAGACCCAGTACTTC.

This chain joins TRBV4-2 and TRBJ2-7; D may correspond to TRBD1 or TRBD2 (5 bases each). The V gene's germline CDR1 is LGHNA and CDR2 YNFKEQ. Trimming shortened V by 4 bases and J by 4 bases, and 20 bases separated the two germline ends. The CDR3 covers 16 residues. This CDR3 reads CASSLQRGGPLYEQYF. In DNA, the CDR3 is TGTGCCAGCAGCCTCCAACGGGGCGGGCCCCTTTACGAGCAGTACTTC.

The sample holds many counts of this clone. The chain uses TRBV18 and TRBJ2-3; TRBD1 is a possible D gene (7 bases). V lost 2 bases to trimming and J lost 3 bases, with 12 bases between them. The CDR3 runs to 15 residues. Per germline, CDR1 KGHSH and CDR2 LQKENI. The CDR3 region has the DNA TGTGCCAGCTCACCAGAACAGGGGAGGACAGATACGCAGTATTTT. Encoded protein: CASSPEQGRTDTQYF.

Worth noting for this clone: The sample has other DNA sequences that encode this CDR3 too. The chain carries TRBV5-4 and TRBJ1-5; no firm D call. The CDR3 has 14 residues. Per germline, CDR1 SGHNT and CDR2 YYREEE (reference sequence). V was clipped by 0 bases and J by 1 base, with 5 bases between them. The CDR3 DNA is TGTGCCAGCAGCTTGGCTCGGAGCAATCAGCCCCAGCATTTT. It is translated as CASSLARSNQPQHF. Supplemented by reference TRBV5-4 and TRBJ1-5, the full variable domain reads ETGVTQSPTHLIKTRGQQVTLRCSSQSGHNTVSWYQQALGQGPQFIFQYYREEENGRGNFPPRFSGLQFPNYSSELNVNALELDDSALYLCASSLARSNQPQHFGDGTRLSIL.

As to this clone: The junction departs from germline at one end; a sequencing error may be responsible. The rearrangement joins TRBV6-6 to TRBJ2-7, with 7 positions matching TRBD1. Germline V CDR1 and CDR2: MNHNY, SVGAGI (reference sequence). The CDR3 length is 13 residues. CDR3 loop: CASTYPGTDEQYF. The CDR3 DNA is TGTGCCAGCACTTACCCCGGGACAGACGAGCAGTACTTC.

V is TRBV28 and J is TRBJ2-7, with D unresolved. The CDR3 is 16 amino acids. Trimming took off 1 base at V and 6 bases at J, with 19 bases between the two ends. Germline CDR1 MDHEN, CDR2 SYDVKM. The CDR3 sequence: CASSLLGRSNQLEQYF. Here the CDR3 DNA reads TGTGCCAGCAGTTTATTAGGAAGGTCAAACCAGCTCGAGCAGTACTTC.

The CDR3: CASSPGTGYPDEQFF. In DNA form, the CDR3 reads TGCGCCAGCAGCCCCGGGACAGGGTATCCCGATGAGCAGTTCTTC. The gene calls are TRBV5-1 and TRBJ2-1; 9 bases are shared with TRBD1. V dropped 4 bases and J dropped 8; count of bases not matched to a gene: 10. Germline V lookup: CDR1 SGHRS, CDR2 YFSETQ. This CDR3 has 15 amino acids. Looking up the rest from reference TRBV5-1 and TRBJ2-1 gives the full variable domain: KAGVTQTPRYLIKTRGQQVTLSCSPISGHRSVSWYQQTPGQGLQFLFEYFSETQRNKGNFPGRFSGRQFSNSRSEMNVSTLELGDSALYLCASSPGTGYPDEQFFGPGTRLTVL.

The rearrangement uses TRBV29-1 and TRBJ2-7; either TRBD1 or TRBD2 may fit D (6 bases each). V shed 4 bases and J shed 3 bases, with 22 bases lying between them. This CDR3 comprises 16 residues. Germline V gene data show CDR1 as SQVTM and CDR2 as ANQGSEA. CDR3 protein: CSVVGGRRSRGYEQYF. CDR3 sequence (DNA): TGCAGCGTTGTTGGGGGGCGCCGGAGCAGGGGCTACGAGCAGTACTTC.